What follows are 5 T cell receptor beta chains derived from one specimen sequenced in a study of graft-versus-host responses after intestinal transplantation. Antigens of these TCRs are unknown. Data came from immunoSEQ multiplex PCR; TCRdb stores just in-frame clones and leaves some out. This sample has 70,000 to 100,000 clones, with around nine tenths found just once. Material: unstimulated CD4+ T cells sorted from spleen or lymph node cells, obtained before intestinal transplant. All receptors come from a human donor who received an intestinal transplant.

This chain connects TRBV5-4 to TRBJ2-7; D is unclear. V was shortened by 3 bases and J by 5 bases, with 18 bases between the two germline ends. This CDR3 region has 15 residues. Germline values: CDR1 SGHNT, CDR2 YYREEE (reference sequence). For the CDR3, the DNA is TGTGCCAGCAGCTCACCATTGACTCGCAGAGACGAGCAGTACTTC. Protein sequence: CASSSPLTRRDEQYF.

V and J are TRBV15 and TRBJ2-1; 10 nucleotides align to TRBD1. V lost 3 bases to trimming and J lost 7 bases; unmatched junction nucleotides: 3. The CDR3 totals 14 residues. Germline-derived CDR1 and CDR2 are LNHNV and YYDKDF (reference sequence). In nucleotides, the CDR3 is TGTGCCACCAGCAGGGGGGGACAGGGGAATGAGCAGTTCTTC. Translated: CATSRGGQGNEQFF.

The chain combines TRBV5-1 with TRBJ2-1; the match to TRBD1 covers 10 bases. The CDR3 covers 16 residues. The germline V gene has CDR1 SGHRS and CDR2 YFSETQ. With V trimmed by 3 bases and J by 5 bases, 8 bases remained unmatched. In DNA, the CDR3 is TGCGCCAGCAGCTGGGGGGGGACAGGGGCGGACAATGAGCAGTTCTTC. It codes for CASSWGGTGADNEQFF.

J is TRBJ2-5 and V is TRBV5-1; 7 bases align to TRBD2. Matching the DNA end better, TRBJ2-7 makes the J call doubtful. The germline V gene has CDR1 SGHRS and CDR2 YFSETQ. CDR3 length: 15 residues. The CDR3 loop reads CASSPDGTTLYEQYF. CDR3 coding DNA: TGCGCCAGCAGCCCGGATGGGACTACCCTCTACGAGCAGTACTTC.

This chain connects TRBV7-2 to TRBJ1-2, with D tentatively TRBD1 (5 bases). Between the trimmed V and J ends, which lost 5 bases and 6 bases, there was a span of 16 bases. Germline values: CDR1 SGHTA, CDR2 FQGNSA. The CDR3 is 14 amino acids. The CDR3 nucleotides read TGTGCCAGCAGCCCACGGGACTCGGCCCATGGCTACACCTTC. As protein: CASSPRDSAHGYTF.